These 4 T cell receptor beta chains were all obtained from the same sample, sequenced in a study of blood T cells in healthy people across ages. A sample-barcoded 5' primer and a J-beta primer mix were used in a second PCR of roughly 6 to 11 cycles. TCRdb processed the 5' RACE reads anew with MiXCR; each CDR3 protein has one entry. There are approximately 830,000 distinct CDR3 sequences in the sample; approximately 65% occur only once, and roughly 26% lies in the top ten. The specimen was blood. The receptor source for this set is a man younger than 40 in good health.

The chain recombines TRBV9 with TRBJ1-2; 9 positions agree with TRBD1. Germline V gene data show CDR1 as SGDLS and CDR2 as YYNGEE. This CDR3 has 16 amino acids. V lost 3 bases, J lost 7 bases, and 13 bases stayed unmatched. CDR3 nucleotides: TGTGCCAGCAGCGCACCGGGACAGGGTAATACTGGTGGCTACACCTTC. It yields the protein CASSAPGQGNTGGYTF.

Details on this clonotype: Compared with germline, one end of the junction differs, possibly owing to a read error. V and J are TRBV7-2 and TRBJ2-1; TRBD2 matches at 10 bases. The CDR3 is 14 residues long. Germline values: CDR1 SGHTA, CDR2 FQGNSA. CDR3 nucleotide sequence: TGTGCCAGCCTAAGCGGGGGGGCCTACAATGAGCGGTTCTTC. Amino acids: CASLSGGAYNERFF. Complete variable domain (other parts from reference TRBV7-2 and TRBJ2-1): GAGVSQSPSNKVTEKGKDVELRCDPISGHTALYWYRQSLGQGLEFLIYFQGNSAPDKSGLPSDRFSAERTGGSVSTLTIQRTQQEDSAVYLCASLSGGAYNERFFGPGTRLTVL.

The chain is built from TRBV7-2 and TRBJ1-6; a possible D gene is TRBD1 (5 bases). Germline V gene sequence: CDR1 SGHTA, CDR2 FQGNSA. Deletions cut 5 bases from V and 10 bases from J, with 12 bases between. This CDR3 region has 13 residues. Here the CDR3 DNA reads TGTGCCAGCAGCCTCAGGGAAGAATCACCCCTCCACTTT. This encodes CASSLREESPLHF.

The chain joins TRBV6-7 to TRBJ1-6, with no clear D. TRBV6-7 is marked as an open reading frame, function uncertain. The CDR3 sequence is 16 residues long. V lost 0 bases and J lost 5, with 11 bases in between. In DNA form, the CDR3 reads TGTGCCAGCAGTTACTCGCACCGGCAGGATAATTCACCCCTCCACTTT. Its protein product is CASSYSHRQDNSPLHF.